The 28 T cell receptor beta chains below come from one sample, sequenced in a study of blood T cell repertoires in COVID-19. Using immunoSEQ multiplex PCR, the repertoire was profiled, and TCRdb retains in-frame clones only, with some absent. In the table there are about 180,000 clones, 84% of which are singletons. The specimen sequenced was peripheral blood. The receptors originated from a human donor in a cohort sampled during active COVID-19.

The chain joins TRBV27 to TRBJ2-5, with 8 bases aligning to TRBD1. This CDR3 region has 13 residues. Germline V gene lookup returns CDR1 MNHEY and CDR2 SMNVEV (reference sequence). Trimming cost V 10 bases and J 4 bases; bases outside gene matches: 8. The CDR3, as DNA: TGTGCCATTTCCAGGGGGCAGGGAGAGACCCAGTACTTC. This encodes CAISRGQGETQYF.

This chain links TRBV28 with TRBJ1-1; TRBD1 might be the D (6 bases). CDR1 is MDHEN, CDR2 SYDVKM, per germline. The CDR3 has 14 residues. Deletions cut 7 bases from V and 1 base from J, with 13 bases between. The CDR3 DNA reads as TGTGCCAGCACCTTCGACAGGCGGAACACTGAAGCTTTCTTT. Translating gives CASTFDRRNTEAFF.

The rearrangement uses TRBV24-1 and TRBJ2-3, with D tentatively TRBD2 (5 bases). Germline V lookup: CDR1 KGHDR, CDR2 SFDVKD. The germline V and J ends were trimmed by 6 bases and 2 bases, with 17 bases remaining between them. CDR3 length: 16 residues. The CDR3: CATSQPGRDNTDTQYF. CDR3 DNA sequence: TGTGCCACCAGTCAACCGGGAAGGGATAACACAGATACGCAGTATTTT.

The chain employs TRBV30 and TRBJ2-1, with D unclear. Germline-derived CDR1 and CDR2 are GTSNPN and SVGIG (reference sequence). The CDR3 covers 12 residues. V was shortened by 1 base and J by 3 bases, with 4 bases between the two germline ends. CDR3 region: CAWSANYNEQFF. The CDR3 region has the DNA TGTGCCTGGAGTGCCAACTACAATGAGCAGTTCTTC. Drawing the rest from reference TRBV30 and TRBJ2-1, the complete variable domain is SQTIHQWPATLVQPVGSPLSLECTVEGTSNPNLYWYRQAAGRGLQLLFYSVGIGQISSEVPQNLSASRPQDRQFILSSKKLLLSDSGFYLCAWSANYNEQFFGPGTRLTVL.

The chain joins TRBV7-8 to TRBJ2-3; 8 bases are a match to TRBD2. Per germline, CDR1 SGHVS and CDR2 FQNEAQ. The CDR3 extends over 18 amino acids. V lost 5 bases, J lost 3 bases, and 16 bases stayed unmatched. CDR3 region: CASSPNRPLAGRTDTQYF. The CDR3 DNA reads TGTGCCAGCAGCCCCAACCGGCCTTTAGCGGGGCGAACAGATACGCAGTATTTT. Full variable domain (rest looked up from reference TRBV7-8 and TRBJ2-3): GAGVSQSPRYKVAKRGQDVALRCDPISGHVSLFWYQQALGQGPEFLTYFQNEAQLDKSGLPSDRFFAERPEGSVSTLKIQRTQQEDSAVYLCASSPNRPLAGRTDTQYFGPGTRLTVL.

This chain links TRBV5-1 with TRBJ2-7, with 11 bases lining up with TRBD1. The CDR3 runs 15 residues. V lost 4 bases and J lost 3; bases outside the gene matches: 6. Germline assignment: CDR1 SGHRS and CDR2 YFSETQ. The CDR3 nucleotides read TGCGCCAGCAGCGAAGGGACAGGGGGGTTCTACGAGCAGTACTTC. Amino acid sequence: CASSEGTGGFYEQYF.

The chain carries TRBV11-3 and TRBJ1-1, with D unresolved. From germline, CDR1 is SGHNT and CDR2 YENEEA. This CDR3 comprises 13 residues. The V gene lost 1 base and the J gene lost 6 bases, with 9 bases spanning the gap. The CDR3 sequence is CASSLVHKSEAFF. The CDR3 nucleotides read TGTGCCAGCAGCTTAGTTCACAAGTCTGAAGCTTTCTTT.

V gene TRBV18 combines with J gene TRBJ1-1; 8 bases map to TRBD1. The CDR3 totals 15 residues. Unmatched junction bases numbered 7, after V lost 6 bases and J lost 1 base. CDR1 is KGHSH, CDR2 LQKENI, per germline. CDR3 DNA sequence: TGTGCCAGCTCCTGGACAGGGCAGCGGAACACTGAAGCTTTCTTT. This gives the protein CASSWTGQRNTEAFF.

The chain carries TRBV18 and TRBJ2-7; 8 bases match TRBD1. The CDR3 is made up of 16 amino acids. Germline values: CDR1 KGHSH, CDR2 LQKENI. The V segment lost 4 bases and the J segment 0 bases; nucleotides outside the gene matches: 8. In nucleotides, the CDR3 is TGTGCCAGCTCACAAATGACAGGGGCAACCTCCTACGAGCAGTACTTC. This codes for CASSQMTGATSYEQYF. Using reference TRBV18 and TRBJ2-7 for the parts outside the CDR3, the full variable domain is NAGVMQNPRHLVRRRGQEARLRCSPMKGHSHVYWYRQLPEEGLKFMVYLQKENIIDESGMPKERFSAEFPKEGPSILRIQQVVRGDSAAYFCASSQMTGATSYEQYFGPGTRLTVT.

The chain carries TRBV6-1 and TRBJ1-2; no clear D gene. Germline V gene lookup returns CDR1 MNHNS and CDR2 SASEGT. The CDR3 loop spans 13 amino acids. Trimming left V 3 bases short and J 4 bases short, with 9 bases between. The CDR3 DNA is TGTGCCAGCAGTGATTACGAGATCTATGGCTACACCTTC. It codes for CASSDYEIYGYTF.

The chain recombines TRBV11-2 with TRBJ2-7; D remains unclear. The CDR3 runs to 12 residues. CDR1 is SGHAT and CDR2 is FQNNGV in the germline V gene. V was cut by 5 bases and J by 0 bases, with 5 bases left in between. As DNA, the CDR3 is TGTGCCAGCAGCCCCAACTCCTACGAGCAGTACTTC. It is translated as CASSPNSYEQYF.

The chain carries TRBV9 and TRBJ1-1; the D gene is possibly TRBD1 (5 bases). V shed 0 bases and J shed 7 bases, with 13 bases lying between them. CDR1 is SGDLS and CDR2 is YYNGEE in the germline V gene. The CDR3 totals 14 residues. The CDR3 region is CASSVASGVGEAFF. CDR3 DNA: TGTGCCAGCAGCGTAGCTTCGGGGGTCGGTGAAGCTTTCTTT.

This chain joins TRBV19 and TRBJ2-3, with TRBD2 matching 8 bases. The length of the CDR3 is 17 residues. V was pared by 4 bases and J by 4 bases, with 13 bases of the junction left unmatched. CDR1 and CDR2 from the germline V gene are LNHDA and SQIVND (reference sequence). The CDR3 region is CASSNRVGGALADTQYF. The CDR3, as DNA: TGTGCCAGTAGTAATCGGGTCGGGGGGGCTCTTGCAGATACGCAGTATTTT.

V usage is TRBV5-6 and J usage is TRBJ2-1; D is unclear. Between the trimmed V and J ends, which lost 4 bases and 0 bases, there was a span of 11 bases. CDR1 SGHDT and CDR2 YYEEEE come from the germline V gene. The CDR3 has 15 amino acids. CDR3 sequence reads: CASSPTFSSYNEQFF. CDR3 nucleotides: TGTGCCAGCAGCCCCACCTTTAGCTCCTACAATGAGCAGTTCTTC.

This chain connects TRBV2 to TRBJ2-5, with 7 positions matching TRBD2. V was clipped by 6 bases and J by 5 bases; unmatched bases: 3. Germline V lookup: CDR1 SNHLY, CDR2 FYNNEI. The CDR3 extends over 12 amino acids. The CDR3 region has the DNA TGTGCCAGCAGGTGGGGAGGGGAGACCCAGTACTTC. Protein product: CASRWGGETQYF.

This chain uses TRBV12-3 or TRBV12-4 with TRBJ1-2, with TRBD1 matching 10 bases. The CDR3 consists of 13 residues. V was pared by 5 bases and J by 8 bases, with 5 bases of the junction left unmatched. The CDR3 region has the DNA TGTGCCAGCAGTCCGACAGGGGGCTCGGGCTACACCTTC. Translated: CASSPTGGSGYTF.

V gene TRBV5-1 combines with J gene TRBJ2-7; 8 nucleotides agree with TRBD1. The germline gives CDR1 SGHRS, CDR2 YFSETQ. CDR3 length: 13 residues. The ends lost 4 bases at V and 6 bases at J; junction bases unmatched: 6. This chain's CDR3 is CASSPSGGGEQYF. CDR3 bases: TGCGCCAGCAGCCCCTCAGGGGGCGGCGAGCAGTACTTC.

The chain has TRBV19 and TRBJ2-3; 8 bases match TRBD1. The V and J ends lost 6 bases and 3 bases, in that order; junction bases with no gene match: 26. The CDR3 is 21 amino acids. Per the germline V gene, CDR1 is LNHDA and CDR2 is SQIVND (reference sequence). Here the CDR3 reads CASSYSRDRSFRSIQTDTQYF. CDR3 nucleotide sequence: TGTGCCAGTAGCTACTCCCGGGACAGGTCATTCCGGTCGATTCAAACAGATACGCAGTATTTT.

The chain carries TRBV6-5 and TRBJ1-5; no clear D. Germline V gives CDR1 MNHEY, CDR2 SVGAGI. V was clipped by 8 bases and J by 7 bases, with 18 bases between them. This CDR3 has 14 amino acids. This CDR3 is CASQLRREAQPQHF. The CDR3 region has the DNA TGTGCCAGCCAGCTTCGTAGGGAGGCACAGCCCCAGCATTTT.

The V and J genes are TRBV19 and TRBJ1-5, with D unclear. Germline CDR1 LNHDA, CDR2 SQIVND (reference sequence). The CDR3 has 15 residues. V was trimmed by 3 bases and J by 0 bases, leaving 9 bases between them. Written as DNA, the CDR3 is TGTGCCAGTAGTATCGGAGAGAGTAGCAATCAGCCCCAGCATTTT. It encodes CASSIGESSNQPQHF.

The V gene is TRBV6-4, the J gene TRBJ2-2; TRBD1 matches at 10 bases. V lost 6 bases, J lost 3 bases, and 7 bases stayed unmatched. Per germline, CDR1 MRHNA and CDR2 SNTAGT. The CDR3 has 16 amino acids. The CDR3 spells CASSARQGADTGELFF. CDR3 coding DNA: TGTGCCAGCAGCGCTAGACAGGGGGCCGACACCGGGGAGCTGTTTTTT.

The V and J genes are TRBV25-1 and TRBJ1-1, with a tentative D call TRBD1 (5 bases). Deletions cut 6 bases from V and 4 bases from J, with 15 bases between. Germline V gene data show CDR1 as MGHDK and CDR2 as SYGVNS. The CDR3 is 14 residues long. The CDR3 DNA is TGTGCCAGCAGGGAGGGAGGGGTGGTCACTGAAGCTTTCTTT. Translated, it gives CASREGGVVTEAFF.

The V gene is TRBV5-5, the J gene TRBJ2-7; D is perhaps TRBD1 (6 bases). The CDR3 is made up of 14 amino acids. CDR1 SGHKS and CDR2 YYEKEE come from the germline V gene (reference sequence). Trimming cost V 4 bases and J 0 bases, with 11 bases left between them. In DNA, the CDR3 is TGTGCCAGCAGCGTTCTGGACAGCTCCTACGAGCAGTACTTC. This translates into CASSVLDSSYEQYF.

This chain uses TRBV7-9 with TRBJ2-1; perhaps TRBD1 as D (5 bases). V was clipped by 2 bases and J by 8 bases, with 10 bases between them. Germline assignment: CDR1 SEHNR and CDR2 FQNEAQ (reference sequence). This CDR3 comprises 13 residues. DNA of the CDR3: TGTGCCAGCAGCTTAAGCAGGGAAGATGAGCAGTTCTTC. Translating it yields CASSLSREDEQFF.

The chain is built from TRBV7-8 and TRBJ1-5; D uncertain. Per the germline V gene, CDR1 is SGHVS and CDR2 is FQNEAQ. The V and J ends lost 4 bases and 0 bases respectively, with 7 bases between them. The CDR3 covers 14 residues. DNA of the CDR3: TGTGCCAGCAGCTCCCGGGATAGCAATCAGCCCCAGCATTTT. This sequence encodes CASSSRDSNQPQHF.

CDR3 protein: CASSLTTPQDTQYF. CDR3 sequence (DNA): TGTGCCAGCAGCTTGACTACTCCCCAGGATACGCAGTATTTT. The V and J genes are TRBV11-2 and TRBJ2-3; possibly TRBD2 for D (5 bases). Germline CDR1 and CDR2: SGHAT and FQNNGV. V lost 3 bases, J lost 6 bases, and 13 bases lay in between. The CDR3 extends over 14 amino acids.

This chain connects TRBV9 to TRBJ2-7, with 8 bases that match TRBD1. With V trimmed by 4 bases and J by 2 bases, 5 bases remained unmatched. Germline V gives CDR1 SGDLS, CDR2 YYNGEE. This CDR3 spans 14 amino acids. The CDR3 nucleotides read TGTGCCAGCAGCTTCGGACAGGGAACCTACGAGCAGTACTTC. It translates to CASSFGQGTYEQYF. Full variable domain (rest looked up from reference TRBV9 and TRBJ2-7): DSGVTQTPKHLITATGQRVTLRCSPRSGDLSVYWYQQSLDQGLQFLIQYYNGEERAKGNILERFSAQQFPDLHSELNLSSLELGDSALYFCASSFGQGTYEQYFGPGTRLTVT.

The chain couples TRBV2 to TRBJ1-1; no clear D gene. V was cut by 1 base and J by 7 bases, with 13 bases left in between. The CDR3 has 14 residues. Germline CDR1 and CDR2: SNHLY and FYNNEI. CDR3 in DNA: TGTGCCAGCAGTGAAGGCACTATTACTCATGAAGCTTTCTTT. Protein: CASSEGTITHEAFF.